The next 32 T cell receptor beta chains were all read from a single sample in a study of blood T cell repertoires in COVID-19. Data came from immunoSEQ multiplex PCR; TCRdb stores just in-frame clones and leaves some out. The table has some 220,000 clones, more than 75% seen once. Sequenced: peripheral blood. The receptors shown here come from a man aged 45-65 years who had recovered from COVID-19.

The rearrangement joins TRBV11-3 to TRBJ2-3; unclear D gene. The germline CDR1 and CDR2 sequences are SGHNT and YENEEA. The CDR3 consists of 15 residues. Trimming removed 1 base at V and 4 bases at J, with 12 bases between. The CDR3 region has the DNA TGTGCCAGCAGCTTAGCTCCCACATCCGCAGATACGCAGTATTTT. Translation: CASSLAPTSADTQYF.

V gene TRBV7-2 combines with J gene TRBJ1-5, with TRBD1 identical over 7 bases. Trimming took 5 bases from V and 4 from J; bases not matched to a gene: 8. The germline V gene has CDR1 SGHTA and CDR2 FQGNSA. The CDR3 covers 15 residues. CDR3 DNA sequence: TGTGCCAGCAGCCACCGGGACAGAGGAAATCAGCCCCAGCATTTT. Its translation: CASSHRDRGNQPQHF.

The rearrangement links TRBV18 to TRBJ1-4; D might be TRBD1 (6 bases). The V gene's germline CDR1 is KGHSH and CDR2 LQKENI. The CDR3 sequence is 15 residues long. The ends were cut back, 4 bases at V and 0 bases at J, with 9 bases in the middle. The CDR3 sequence is CASSLAGATNEKLFF. CDR3 sequence (DNA): TGTGCCAGCTCACTGGCAGGGGCAACTAATGAAAAACTGTTTTTT.

The genes are TRBV9 and TRBJ2-5; D might be TRBD1 (6 bases). Per the germline V gene, CDR1 is SGDLS and CDR2 is YYNGEE. The CDR3 loop spans 17 amino acids. Deletions cut 3 bases from V and 0 bases from J, with 18 bases between. Here the CDR3 DNA reads TGTGCCAGCAGCGCCCCCCGATATGAGGGGGACCAAGAGACCCAGTACTTC. It translates to CASSAPRYEGDQETQYF.

This chain connects TRBV27 to TRBJ1-3; D is possibly TRBD1 (5 bases). Deletions cut 0 bases from V and 4 bases from J, with 7 bases between. This CDR3 has 14 residues. CDR1 is MNHEY, CDR2 SMNVEV, per germline (reference sequence). In DNA, the CDR3 is TGTGCCAGCAGTTTATCAGGGGTGGGAAACACCATATATTTT. Its protein is CASSLSGVGNTIYF.

This chain links TRBV3-1 (or the pseudogene TRBV3-2) with TRBJ2-3, with 10 bases fitting TRBD1. The V segment lost 1 base and the J segment 2 bases; nucleotides outside the gene matches: 3. Germline loops: CDR1 LGHDT, CDR2 YNNKEL (reference sequence). This CDR3 region has 16 residues. As DNA, the CDR3 is TGTGCCAGCAGCCAAGGACAGGGGGCCGTCACAGATACGCAGTATTTT. Its translation: CASSQGQGAVTDTQYF.

The chain has TRBV10-2 and TRBJ2-7, with TRBD1 identical over 7 bases. CDR3 length: 15 amino acids. Germline assignment: CDR1 WSHSY and CDR2 SAAADI. Trimming at V came to 3 bases and at J to 3 bases, leaving 8 bases not matched to a gene. CDR3: CASSEVKGQIYEQYF. CDR3 coding DNA: TGCGCCAGCAGTGAAGTGAAGGGACAGATCTACGAGCAGTACTTC.

This clone has only one observation. The rearrangement joins TRBV6-5 to TRBJ2-2, with unresolved D. Germline V gives CDR1 MNHEY, CDR2 SVGAGI. This CDR3 is 15 amino acids long. The ends were cut back, 0 bases at V and 7 bases at J, with 12 bases in the middle. CDR3 amino acids: CASSYSSPPGGELFF. CDR3 in DNA: TGTGCCAGCAGTTACTCGAGTCCACCGGGCGGGGAGCTGTTTTTT.

This sequence joins TRBV11-2 and TRBJ1-2; D remains ambiguous. CDR1 and CDR2 (germline): SGHAT, FQNNGV. The length of the CDR3 is 14 residues. V lost 2 bases and J 7 bases, leaving 14 bases between the germline ends. CDR3 nucleotides: TGTGCCAGCAGCTTATCAGGTTTCGAGCTTGGCTACACCTTC. It is translated as CASSLSGFELGYTF.

The CDR3 coding sequence is TGTGCCAGCAGTGAGGACTTCTCCTACAATGAGCAGTTCTTC. Translation gives CASSEDFSYNEQFF. This chain joins TRBV2 and TRBJ2-1; perhaps TRBD2 as D (5 bases). V was shortened by 3 bases and J by 0 bases, with 6 bases between the two germline ends. The germline gives CDR1 SNHLY, CDR2 FYNNEI. The CDR3 runs 14 residues.

The rearrangement joins TRBV12-3 or TRBV12-4 to TRBJ1-2; the D gene is possibly TRBD1 (6 bases). The CDR3 covers 12 residues. Trimming removed 2 bases at V and 6 bases at J, with 7 bases between. Here the CDR3 DNA reads TGTGCCAGCAGTTTATCAGGGGATGGCTACACCTTC. It encodes CASSLSGDGYTF.

The chain joins TRBV27 to TRBJ2-7; the D gene is possibly TRBD2 (5 bases). Germline V lookup: CDR1 MNHEY, CDR2 SMNVEV (reference sequence). The CDR3 contains 14 residues. V lost 8 bases and J lost 7, with 21 bases in between. CDR3 nucleotides: TGTGCCAGCTCCTGGGGTGGAGAGACGGGGGAGCAGTACTTC. This translates into CASSWGGETGEQYF.

This chain uses TRBV19 with TRBJ2-1; TRBD2 matches 16 bases. V dropped 4 bases and J dropped 8; count of bases not matched to a gene: 5. The CDR3 has 16 amino acids. Germline CDR1 LNHDA, CDR2 SQIVND (reference sequence). CDR3 region: CASSTGGLAGGDEQFF. CDR3 coding DNA: TGTGCCAGTAGTACCGGGGGACTAGCGGGAGGGGATGAGCAGTTCTTC.

The chain has TRBV5-1 and TRBJ2-3; TRBD2 agrees at 14 bases. There are 17 residues in the CDR3. V trimming: 0 bases; J trimming: 5 bases; junction bases outside the gene matches: 5. Germline assignment: CDR1 SGHRS and CDR2 YFSETQ. The CDR3 sequence: CASSLAGLAGAIDTQYF. The CDR3 nucleotides are TGCGCCAGCAGCTTGGCGGGACTAGCGGGAGCAATAGATACGCAGTATTTT.

This rearrangement joins TRBV18 to TRBJ2-2; TRBD2 matches at 10 bases. V shed 6 bases and J 4 bases; nucleotides not matched to a gene: 11. The germline V gene encodes CDR1 KGHSH and CDR2 LQKENI. This CDR3 region has 17 residues. CDR3 bases: TGTGCCAGCTCTCCTCAAGCGGGAGGGCCTCCCACCGGGGAGCTGTTTTTT. Its protein is CASSPQAGGPPTGELFF.

V usage is TRBV30 and J usage is TRBJ1-6; tentative D call: TRBD1 (5 bases). Germline V gene data show CDR1 as GTSNPN and CDR2 as SVGIG (reference sequence). The CDR3 loop spans 13 amino acids. V was pared by 1 base and J by 7 bases, with 8 bases between. The CDR3: CAWSGAGNSPLHF. CDR3 nucleotide sequence: TGTGCCTGGAGTGGCGCAGGGAATTCACCCCTCCACTTT.

This clone was seen a few times. The chain has TRBV18 and TRBJ1-5; weak D call: TRBD1 (5 bases). The CDR3 consists of 17 residues. Trimming stripped 2 bases from V and 4 bases from J, with 18 bases between. CDR1 and CDR2 (germline): KGHSH, LQKENI. The CDR3 DNA reads TGTGCCAGCTCACCAGCCGGGGGGTTAGCAGGGAATCAGCCCCAGCATTTT. This codes for CASSPAGGLAGNQPQHF.

The chain combines TRBV19 with TRBJ1-1; no clear D gene. The CDR3 is made up of 17 amino acids. The V end was cut by 10 bases, the J end by 9 bases, with 33 bases between. Germline CDR1 is LNHDA and CDR2 is SQIVND (reference sequence). The CDR3 loop is CATEIATSKRTAAQAFF. In DNA, the CDR3 is TGTGCCACGGAAATTGCAACTTCAAAAAGAACAGCCGCCCAAGCTTTCTTT.

J is TRBJ2-5 and V is TRBV7-6; D is uncertain. Trimming shortened V by 1 base and J by 3 bases, and 3 bases separated the two germline ends. Germline V lookup: CDR1 SGHVS, CDR2 FNYEAQ. The length of the CDR3 is 12 residues. CDR3 sequence: CASSLGEETQYF. In DNA form, the CDR3 reads TGTGCCAGCAGCTTAGGCGAAGAGACCCAGTACTTC.

This sequence joins TRBV7-9 and TRBJ1-1; 8 bases fit TRBD1. The CDR3 totals 16 residues. Germline values: CDR1 SEHNR, CDR2 FQNEAQ (reference sequence). Trimming took 6 bases from V and 7 from J; bases not matched to a gene: 16. CDR3 region: CASSLSLAGGAGEAFF. The DNA for the CDR3 is TGTGCCAGCAGTTTGTCCCTCGCAGGGGGCGCAGGTGAAGCTTTCTTT.

The rearrangement uses TRBV28 and TRBJ2-7; 9 positions agree with TRBD2. CDR1 is MDHEN and CDR2 is SYDVKM in the germline V gene. This CDR3 is built from 15 residues. V lost 2 bases, J lost 2 bases, and 4 bases stayed unmatched. CDR3 residues: CASSLAASGTYEQYF. In nucleotides, the CDR3 is TGTGCCAGCAGTTTAGCGGCTAGCGGGACCTACGAGCAGTACTTC.

V usage is TRBV4-1 and J usage is TRBJ2-3; D unclear. Germline V lookup: CDR1 MGHRA, CDR2 YSYEKL. V lost 2 bases, J lost 0 bases, and 6 bases lay in between. The CDR3 runs 14 residues. The CDR3 sequence is CASSQMTSTDTQYF. CDR3 DNA: TGCGCCAGCAGCCAAATGACTAGCACAGATACGCAGTATTTT.

This chain joins TRBV5-1 and TRBJ2-7; D is perhaps TRBD1 (5 bases). Germline loops: CDR1 SGHRS, CDR2 YFSETQ. The CDR3 consists of 16 residues. Trimming removed 2 bases at V and 6 bases at J, with 21 bases between. CDR3 residues: CASSFTPVSLTGEQYF. The CDR3 DNA sequence: TGCGCCAGCAGCTTCACACCAGTCAGTCTTACAGGCGAGCAGTACTTC.

This chain joins TRBV7-9 and TRBJ1-3, with 7 positions matching TRBD1. This CDR3 comprises 14 residues. The germline gives CDR1 SEHNR, CDR2 FQNEAQ (reference sequence). Trimming cost V 8 bases and J 0 bases; bases outside gene matches: 4. The CDR3 sequence is CASPGQNSGNTIYF. The CDR3 DNA reads as TGTGCCAGCCCGGGACAGAACTCTGGAAACACCATATATTTT.

This chain links TRBV4-2 with TRBJ2-5; TRBD2 might be the D (6 bases). There are 16 residues in the CDR3. The V end was cut by 0 bases, the J end by 4 bases, with 15 bases between. CDR1 is LGHNA and CDR2 is YNFKEQ in the germline V gene. The CDR3 loop reads CASSQDGETSRETQYF. CDR3 coding DNA: TGTGCCAGCAGCCAAGATGGAGAGACTAGTCGAGAGACCCAGTACTTC.

CDR3 coding DNA: TGTGCCAGCAAAATAGCGGGGGGGGGTGTAAATACGCAGTATTTT. Its protein product is CASKIAGGGVNTQYF. The rearrangement joins TRBV27 to TRBJ2-3; 11 bases map to TRBD2. Trimming at V came to 7 bases and at J to 7 bases, leaving 10 bases not matched to a gene. Germline CDR1 is MNHEY and CDR2 is SMNVEV (reference sequence). This CDR3 spans 15 amino acids.

The chain couples TRBV10-3 to TRBJ2-1; D might be TRBD2 (6 bases). Germline lookup yields CDR1 ENHRY and CDR2 SYGVKD. The CDR3 covers 14 residues. With 8 bases removed from V and 2 bases from J, the gap between germline ends came to 13 bases. Here the CDR3 reads CAIGPGATYNEQFF. For the CDR3, the DNA is TGTGCCATCGGGCCGGGAGCCACCTACAATGAGCAGTTCTTC.

The chain recombines TRBV19 with TRBJ2-7, with 11 bases aligning to TRBD2. V was pared by 6 bases and J by 2 bases, with 3 bases of the junction left unmatched. CDR3 length equals 14 residues. CDR1 is LNHDA, CDR2 SQIVND, per germline (reference sequence). CDR3 protein: CASRGTSGAYEQYF. DNA of the CDR3: TGTGCCAGTAGGGGGACTAGCGGAGCCTACGAGCAGTACTTC.

The CDR3 loop reads CASSQAGDSTDTQYF. The CDR3 region has the DNA TGCGCCAGCAGCCAAGCGGGAGACTCCACAGATACGCAGTATTTT. V usage is TRBV5-1 and J usage is TRBJ2-3; 8 bases are shared with TRBD2. The V gene's germline CDR1 is SGHRS and CDR2 YFSETQ. Germline trimming cut 4 bases from V and 2 bases from J; bases unmatched to any gene: 6. This CDR3 has 15 residues.

The CDR3 coding sequence is TGTGCCAGCAGCTTCGACAGGACCCAGTACTTC. Amino acid sequence: CASSFDRTQYF. The chain couples TRBV7-8 to TRBJ2-5, with a possible D match to TRBD1 (5 bases). The V gene lost 3 bases and the J gene lost 7 bases, with 6 bases spanning the gap. This CDR3 has 11 residues. Per the germline V gene, CDR1 is SGHVS and CDR2 is FQNEAQ. Filled out from reference TRBV7-8 and TRBJ2-5, the complete variable domain reads GAGVSQSPRYKVAKRGQDVALRCDPISGHVSLFWYQQALGQGPEFLTYFQNEAQLDKSGLPSDRFFAERPEGSVSTLKIQRTQQEDSAVYLCASSFDRTQYFGPGTRLLVL.

The rearrangement joins TRBV7-9 to TRBJ1-2, with TRBD1 identical over 7 bases. V lost 4 bases and J lost 4; bases outside the gene matches: 6. The CDR3 contains 14 residues. Germline values: CDR1 SEHNR, CDR2 FQNEAQ (reference sequence). Written as DNA, the CDR3 is TGTGCCAGCAGCTCTCTACAGGGGTTCTATGGCTACACCTTC. Its translation is CASSSLQGFYGYTF.

The chain joins TRBV30 to TRBJ2-1, with TRBD1 identical over 9 bases. CDR1 and CDR2 (germline): GTSNPN, SVGIG (reference sequence). With V trimmed by 5 bases and J by 7 bases, 9 bases remained unmatched. CDR3 length: 14 residues. The CDR3 nucleotides are TGTGCCTGGGACCGGGACAGGGTGTCAAATGAGCAGTTCTTC. Residues: CAWDRDRVSNEQFF.